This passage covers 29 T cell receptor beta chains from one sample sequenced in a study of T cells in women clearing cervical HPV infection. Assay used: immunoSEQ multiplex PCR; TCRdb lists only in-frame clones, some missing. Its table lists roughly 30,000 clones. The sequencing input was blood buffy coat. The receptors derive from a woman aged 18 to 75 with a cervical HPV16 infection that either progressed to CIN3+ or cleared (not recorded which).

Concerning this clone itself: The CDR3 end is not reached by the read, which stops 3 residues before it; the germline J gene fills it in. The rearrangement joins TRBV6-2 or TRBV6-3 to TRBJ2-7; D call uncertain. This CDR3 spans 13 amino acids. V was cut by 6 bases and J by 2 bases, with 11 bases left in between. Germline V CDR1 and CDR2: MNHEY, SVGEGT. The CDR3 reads CASRPLVTYEQYF. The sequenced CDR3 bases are TGTGCCAGCAGGCCCCTAGTGACCTACGAG.

The sequenced CDR3 bases are TGCAGTGCTAGATCTAGCGGGAGCGGAGAGACC. Protein: CSARSSGSGET. The complete CDR3 protein is CSARSSGSGETQYF. The chain employs TRBV20-1 and TRBJ2-5; TRBD2 aligns across 10 bases. Read data end 3 residues before the CDR3 end; the end is taken from the germline J gene. The germline gives CDR1 DFQATT, CDR2 SNEGSKA (reference sequence). V dropped 2 bases and J dropped 4; count of bases not matched to a gene: 4. The CDR3 runs to 14 residues.

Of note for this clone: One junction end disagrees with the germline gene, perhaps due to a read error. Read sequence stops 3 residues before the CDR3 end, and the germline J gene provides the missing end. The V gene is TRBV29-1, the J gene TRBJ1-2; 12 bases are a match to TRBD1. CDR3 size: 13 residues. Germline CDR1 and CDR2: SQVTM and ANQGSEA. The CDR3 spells CSFEGQGARGYTF. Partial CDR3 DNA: TGCAGCTTTGAGGGACAGGGGGCGCGTGGC. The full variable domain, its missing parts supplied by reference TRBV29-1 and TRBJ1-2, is SAVISQKPSRDICQRGTSLTIQCQVDSQVTMMFWYRQQPGQSLTLIATANQGSEATYESGFVIDKFPISRPNLTFSTLTVSNMSPEDSSIYLCSFEGQGARGYTFGSGTRLTVV.

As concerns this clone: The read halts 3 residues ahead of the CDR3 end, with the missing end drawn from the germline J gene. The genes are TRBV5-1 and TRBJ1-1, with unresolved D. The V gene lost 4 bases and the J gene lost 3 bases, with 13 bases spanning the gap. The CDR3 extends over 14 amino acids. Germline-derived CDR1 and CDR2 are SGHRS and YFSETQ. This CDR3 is CASSIGLGDTEAFF. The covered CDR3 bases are TGCGCCAGCAGCATCGGACTGGGCGACACTGAA.

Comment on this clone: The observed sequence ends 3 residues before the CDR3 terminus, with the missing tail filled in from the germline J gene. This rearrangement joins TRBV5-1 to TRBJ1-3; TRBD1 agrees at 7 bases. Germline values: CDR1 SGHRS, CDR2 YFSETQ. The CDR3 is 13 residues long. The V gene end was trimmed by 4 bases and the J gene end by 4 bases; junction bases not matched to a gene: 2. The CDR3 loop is CASSLQGGNTIYF. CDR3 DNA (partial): TGCGCCAGCAGCCTACAGGGGGGAAACACC.

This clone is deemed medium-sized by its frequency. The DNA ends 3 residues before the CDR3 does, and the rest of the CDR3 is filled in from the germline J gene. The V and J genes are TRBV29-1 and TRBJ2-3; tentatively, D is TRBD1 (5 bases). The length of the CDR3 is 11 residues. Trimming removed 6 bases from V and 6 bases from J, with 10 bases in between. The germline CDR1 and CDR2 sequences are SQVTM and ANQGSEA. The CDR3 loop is CSVQGVDTQYF. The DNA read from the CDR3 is TGCAGCGTGCAGGGTGTGGATACG.

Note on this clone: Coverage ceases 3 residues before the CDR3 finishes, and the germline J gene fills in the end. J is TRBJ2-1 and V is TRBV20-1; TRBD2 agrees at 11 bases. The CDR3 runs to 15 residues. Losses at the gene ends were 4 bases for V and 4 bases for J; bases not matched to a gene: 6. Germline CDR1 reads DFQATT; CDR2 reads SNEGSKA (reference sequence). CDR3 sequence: CSAKPGLAVYNEQFF. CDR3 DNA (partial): TGCAGTGCTAAGCCGGGACTAGCGGTATACAATGAG.

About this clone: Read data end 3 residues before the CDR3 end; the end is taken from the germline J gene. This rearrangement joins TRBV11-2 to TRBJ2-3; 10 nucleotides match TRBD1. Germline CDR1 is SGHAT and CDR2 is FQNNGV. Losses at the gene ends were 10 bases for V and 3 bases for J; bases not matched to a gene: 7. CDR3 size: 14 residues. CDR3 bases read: TGTGCCACGGTACCGGGACAGGGGACAGATACG. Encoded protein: CATVPGQGTDT. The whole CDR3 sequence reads CATVPGQGTDTQYF.

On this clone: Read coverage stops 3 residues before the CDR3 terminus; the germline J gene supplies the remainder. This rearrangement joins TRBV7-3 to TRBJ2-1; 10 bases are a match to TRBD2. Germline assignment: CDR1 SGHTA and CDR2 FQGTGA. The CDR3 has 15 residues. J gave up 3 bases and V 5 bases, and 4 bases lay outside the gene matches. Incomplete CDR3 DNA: TGTGCCAGCAGCCTAGGGACTAGCGACTACAATGAG. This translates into CASSLGTSDYNE. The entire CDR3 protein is CASSLGTSDYNEQFF.

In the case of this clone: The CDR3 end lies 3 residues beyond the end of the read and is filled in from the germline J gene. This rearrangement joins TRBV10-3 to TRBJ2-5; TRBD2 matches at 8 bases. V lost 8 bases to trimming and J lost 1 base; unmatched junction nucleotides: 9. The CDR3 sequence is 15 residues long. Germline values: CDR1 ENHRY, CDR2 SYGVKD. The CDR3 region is CAIGGLARSQETQYF. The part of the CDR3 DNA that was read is TGTGCCATCGGAGGACTAGCCAGGAGCCAAGAGACC.

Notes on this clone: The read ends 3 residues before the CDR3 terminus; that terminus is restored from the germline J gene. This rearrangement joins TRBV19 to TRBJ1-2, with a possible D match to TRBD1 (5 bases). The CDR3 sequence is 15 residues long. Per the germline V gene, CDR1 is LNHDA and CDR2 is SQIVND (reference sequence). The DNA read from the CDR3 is TGTGCCAGTAGTCTACGGGGGGGAGCATTTGAGGGC. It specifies CASSLRGGAFEG. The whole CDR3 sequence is CASSLRGGAFEGYTF.

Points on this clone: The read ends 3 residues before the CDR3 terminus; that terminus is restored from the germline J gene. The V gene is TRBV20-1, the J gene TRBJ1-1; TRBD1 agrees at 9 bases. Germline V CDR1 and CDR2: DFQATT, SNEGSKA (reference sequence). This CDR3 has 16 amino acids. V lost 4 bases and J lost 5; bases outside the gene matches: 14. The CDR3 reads CSAIVPGQGGRTEAFF. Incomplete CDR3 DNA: TGCAGTGCTATCGTCCCGGGACAGGGAGGGAGGACTGAA.

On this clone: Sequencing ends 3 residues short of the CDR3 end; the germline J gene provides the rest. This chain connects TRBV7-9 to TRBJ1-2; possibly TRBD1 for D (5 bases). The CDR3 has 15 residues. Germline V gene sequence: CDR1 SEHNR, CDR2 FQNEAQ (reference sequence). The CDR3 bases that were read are TGTGCCAGCAGCGGACAACTAATTCTCTACAATGAC. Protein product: CASSGQLILYND. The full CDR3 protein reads CASSGQLILYNDYTF.

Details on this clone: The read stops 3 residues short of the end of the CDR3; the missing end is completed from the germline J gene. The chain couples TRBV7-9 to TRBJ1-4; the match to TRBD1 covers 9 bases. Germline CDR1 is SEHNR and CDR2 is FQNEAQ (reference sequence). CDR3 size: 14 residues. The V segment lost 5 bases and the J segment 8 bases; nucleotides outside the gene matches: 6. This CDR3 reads CASSRGQGGEKLFF. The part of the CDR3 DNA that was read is TGTGCCAGCAGCCGGGGACAGGGAGGCGAAAAA.

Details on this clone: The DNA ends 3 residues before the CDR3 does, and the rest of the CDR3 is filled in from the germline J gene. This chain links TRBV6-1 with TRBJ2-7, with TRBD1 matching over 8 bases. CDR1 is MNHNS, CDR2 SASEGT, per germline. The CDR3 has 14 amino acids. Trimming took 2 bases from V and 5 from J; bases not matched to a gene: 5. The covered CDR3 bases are TGTGCCAGCAGTGAATCCAGGGGGCCTGACGAG. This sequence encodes CASSESRGPDE. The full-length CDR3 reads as CASSESRGPDEQYF.

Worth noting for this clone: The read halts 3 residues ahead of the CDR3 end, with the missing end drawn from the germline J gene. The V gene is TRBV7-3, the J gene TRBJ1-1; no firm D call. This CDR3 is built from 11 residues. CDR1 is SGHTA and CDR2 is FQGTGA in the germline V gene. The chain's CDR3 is CASSPERVAFF. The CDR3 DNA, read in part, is TGTGCCAGCAGCCCAGAGAGGGTA.

CDR3 DNA (partial): TGTGCCAGCTCACCACCTCTTACAGATCCC. This gives the protein CASSPPLTDP. From start to end, the CDR3 is CASSPPLTDPQHF. This chain links TRBV18 with TRBJ1-5; no reliable D call. Read data end 3 residues before the CDR3 end; the end is taken from the germline J gene. The CDR3 contains 13 residues. Germline assignment: CDR1 KGHSH and CDR2 LQKENI. Variable domain in full (rest from reference TRBV18 and TRBJ1-5): NAGVMQNPRHLVRRRGQEARLRCSPMKGHSHVYWYRQLPEEGLKFMVYLQKENIIDESGMPKERFSAEFPKEGPSILRIQQVVRGDSAAYFCASSPPLTDPQHFGDGTRLSIL.

CDR3 sequence reads: CSARDSGRNTGELFF. CDR3 DNA, as far as it was read: TGCAGTGCTAGAGATAGCGGAAGGAACACCGGGGAG. The rearrangement uses TRBV20-1 and TRBJ2-2, with D perhaps TRBD2 (6 bases). From the germline J gene comes the end of the CDR3, since the read stops 3 residues before it. The CDR3 length is 15 residues. Germline V gives CDR1 DFQATT, CDR2 SNEGSKA (reference sequence). Trimming stripped 0 bases from V and 1 base from J, with 9 bases between.

CDR3 DNA (partial): TGTGCCTCTCAGGGGCTAGTGGCCTACACAGATACG. Translating it yields CASQGLVAYTDT. The whole CDR3 is CASQGLVAYTDTQYF. The chain is built from TRBV2 and TRBJ2-3, with a tentative D call TRBD1 (6 bases). The read falls 3 residues short of the CDR3 end, and the missing part is taken from the germline J gene. There are 15 residues in the CDR3. Germline V gene data show CDR1 as SNHLY and CDR2 as FYNNEI. Trimming shortened V by 11 bases and J by 2 bases, and 20 bases separated the two germline ends.

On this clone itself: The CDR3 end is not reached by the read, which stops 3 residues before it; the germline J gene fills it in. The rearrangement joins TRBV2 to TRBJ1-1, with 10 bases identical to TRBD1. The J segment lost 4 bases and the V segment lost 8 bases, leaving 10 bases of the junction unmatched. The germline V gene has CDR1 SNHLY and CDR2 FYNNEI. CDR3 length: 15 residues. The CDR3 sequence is CASFYPGQGPTEAFF. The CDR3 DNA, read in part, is TGTGCCAGCTTCTACCCGGGACAGGGGCCCACTGAA.

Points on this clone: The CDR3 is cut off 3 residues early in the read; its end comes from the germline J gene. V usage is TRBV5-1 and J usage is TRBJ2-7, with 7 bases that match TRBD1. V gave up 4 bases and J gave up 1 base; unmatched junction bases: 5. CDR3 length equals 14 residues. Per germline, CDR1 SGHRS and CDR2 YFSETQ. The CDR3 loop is CASSPGTDSYEQYF. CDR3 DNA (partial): TGCGCCAGCAGCCCCGGGACAGATTCCTACGAG.

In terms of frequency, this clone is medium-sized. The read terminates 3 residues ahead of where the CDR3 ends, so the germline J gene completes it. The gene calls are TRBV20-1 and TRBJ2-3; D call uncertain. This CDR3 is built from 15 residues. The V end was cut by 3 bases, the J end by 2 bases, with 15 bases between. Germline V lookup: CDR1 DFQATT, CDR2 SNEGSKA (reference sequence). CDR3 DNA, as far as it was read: TGCAGTGCTAGGAGCCTCAATACTTACACAGATACG. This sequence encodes CSARSLNTYTDT. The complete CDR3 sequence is CSARSLNTYTDTQYF.

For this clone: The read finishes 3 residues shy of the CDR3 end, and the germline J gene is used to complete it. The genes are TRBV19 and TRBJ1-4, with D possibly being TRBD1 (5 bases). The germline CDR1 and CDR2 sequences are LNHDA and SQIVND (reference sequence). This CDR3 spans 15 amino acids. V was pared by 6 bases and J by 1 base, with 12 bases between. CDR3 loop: CASSLTGETNEKLFF. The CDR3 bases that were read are TGTGCCAGTAGCCTCACAGGAGAAACTAATGAAAAA.

The CDR3 reads CASSEGQQNTEAFF. The CDR3 bases that were read are TGTGCCAGCAGCGAAGGACAGCAGAACACTGAA. The V and J genes are TRBV9 and TRBJ1-1; D perhaps matches TRBD1 (6 bases). The CDR3 extends 3 residues past the end of the read, so its final part is completed from the germline J gene. CDR3 length: 14 residues. Trimming removed 3 bases at V and 1 base at J, with 10 bases between. Germline V gene lookup returns CDR1 SGDLS and CDR2 YYNGEE.

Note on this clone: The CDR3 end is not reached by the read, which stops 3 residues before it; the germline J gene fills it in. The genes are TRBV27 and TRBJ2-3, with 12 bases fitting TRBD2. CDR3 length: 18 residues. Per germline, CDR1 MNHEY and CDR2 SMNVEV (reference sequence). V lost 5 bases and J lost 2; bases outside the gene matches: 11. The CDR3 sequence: CASSKETSGSGSTDTQYF. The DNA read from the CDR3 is TGTGCCAGCAGTAAGGAGACTAGCGGGAGCGGGTCCACAGATACG.

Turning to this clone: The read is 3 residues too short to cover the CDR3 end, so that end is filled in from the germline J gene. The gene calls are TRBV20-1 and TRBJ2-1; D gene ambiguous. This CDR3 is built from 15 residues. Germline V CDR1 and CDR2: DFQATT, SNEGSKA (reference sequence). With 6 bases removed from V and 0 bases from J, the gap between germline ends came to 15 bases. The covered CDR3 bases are TGCAGTGCGCCGGATCTGAGACTCTCCTACAATGAG. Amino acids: CSAPDLRLSYNE. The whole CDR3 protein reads CSAPDLRLSYNEQFF.

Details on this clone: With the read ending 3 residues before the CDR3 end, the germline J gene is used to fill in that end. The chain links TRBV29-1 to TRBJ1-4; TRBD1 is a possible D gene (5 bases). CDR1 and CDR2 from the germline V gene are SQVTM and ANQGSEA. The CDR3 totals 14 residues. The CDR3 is CSVRHVSGANVLFF. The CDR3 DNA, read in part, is TGCAGCGTCCGACACGTCTCTGGGGCCAACGTA.

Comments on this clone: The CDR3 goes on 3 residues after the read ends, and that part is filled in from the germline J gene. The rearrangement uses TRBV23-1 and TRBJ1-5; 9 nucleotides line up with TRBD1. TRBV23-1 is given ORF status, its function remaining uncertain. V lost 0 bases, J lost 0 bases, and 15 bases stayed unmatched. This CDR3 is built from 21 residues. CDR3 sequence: CASSQSLPGQGPAYSNQPQHF. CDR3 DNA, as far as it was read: TGCGCCAGCAGTCAATCCCTCCCGGGACAGGGACCAGCTTATAGCAATCAGCCC.

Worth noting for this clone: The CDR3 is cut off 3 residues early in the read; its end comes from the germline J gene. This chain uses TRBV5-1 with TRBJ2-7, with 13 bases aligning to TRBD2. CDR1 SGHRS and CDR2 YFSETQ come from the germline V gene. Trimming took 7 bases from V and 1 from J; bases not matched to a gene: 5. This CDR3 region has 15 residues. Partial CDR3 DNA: TGCGCCAGCGGGTGGACTAGCGGGAGTTCCTACGAG. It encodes CASGWTSGSSYE. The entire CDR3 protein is CASGWTSGSSYEQYF.